These T cell receptor beta chains were read from a single sample in a study of CD8 T cells in Susac syndrome. TCRdb re-derived calls from the immunoSEQ multiplex PCR reads in MiXCR, one entry per CDR3 protein. The repertoire has 70,000 to 100,000 distinct CDR3 sequences, approximately 96% of them found once; the top ten carry 0.4% to 0.45%. Material: CD8+ T cells from PBMCs. Receptor source: a human donor with Susac syndrome. CDR3s include the opening cysteine and the closing phenylalanine or tryptophan.

TRBV29-1	TRBJ2-7	CSVVGTGPHSYEQYF
TRBV30	TRBJ2-2	CAWSDRTGVNTGELFF
TRBV9	TRBJ2-1	CASSATSGSSYNEQFF
TRBV7-8	TRBJ1-1	CASSYRGREAFF
TRBV23-1	TRBJ2-7	CASSLRRVGAYEQYF
TRBV25-1	TRBJ1-1	CASSRGNRQAFF
TRBV29-1	TRBJ1-1	CSGSGGRETFF
TRBV27	TRBJ1-6	CASRRLRVWTPLHF
TRBV29-1	TRBJ1-2	CSVEDLQGLGYTF
TRBV15	TRBJ1-3	CATSRTGAGNTIYF
TRBV20-1	TRBJ2-7	CSARDSAGGYYEQYF
TRBV7-2	TRBJ1-1	CASSLGQEGAFF
TRBV30	TRBJ2-1	CAWSALAGVQSEQFF